The present T cell receptor beta chain was sequenced within a study of immune cell composition in non-small cell lung cancer. Assay: immunoSEQ multiplex PCR; the TCRdb copy retains only in-frame clones and omits some. Among about 2,900 clones listed, 81% were seen once. Regarding the study as a whole: Lung adenocarcinomas had lower top 10 clone scores and clonality than squamous tumours.

V shed 1 base, J shed 10 bases, and the junction held 7 bases outside the gene matches. CDR3 length equals 15 residues. CDR1 and CDR2 from the germline V gene are SGHRS and YFSETQ. As for this clone: Its antigen is as yet unknown.

These data were also filed under a second study, of CD4 T cells in lung cancer.

The sample taken for sequencing was lung tumor tissue. The chain joins TRBV5-1 to TRBJ1-6; TRBD1 aligns across 8 bases. This sequence was found in a human donor with non-small cell lung cancer. CDR3: CASSLKGQGGSPLHF. DNA of the CDR3: TGCGCCAGCAGCTTGAAAGGACAGGGCGGATCACCCCTCCACTTT.